This section outlines one T cell receptor (beta chain) sequence together with its context. Antigen: not known. This sample is part of a study of cytomegalovirus exposure and HLA in healthy donors. The study, taken as a whole, reports: CMV serostatus alone was available as immune exposure information. The majority of TCR sequences were rare, yet some public TCRs appeared in many donors. Later, an analysis showed that TCR beta chains associated with HLA were more clonally expanded than others that were equally common. Sequences of the TCR beta chain were said to predict the HLA-A and HLA-B alleles of most subjects accurately.

This PCR relied on a set of 60 Vbeta primers and 13 Jbeta primers. Profiling relied on immunoSEQ multiplex PCR, and the TCRdb table lists in-frame clones only, not all of them. The table has 150,000 to 200,000 clones, around 75% seen once. This TCR derives from a male donor in good health and CMV-seronegative. The sequencing sample was made of PBMCs.

The CDR3 region is CASSLPGTGNNEQFF. The DNA of the CDR3 is TGCGCCAGCAGCCTGCCCGGGACAGGTAACAATGAGCAGTTCTTC. V usage is TRBV4-1 and J usage is TRBJ2-1; 8 nucleotides line up with TRBD1. Looked up from germline, CDR1 is MGHRA and CDR2 is YSYEKL. V shed 4 bases, J shed 5 bases, and the junction held 7 bases outside the gene matches. The CDR3 length is 15 residues.